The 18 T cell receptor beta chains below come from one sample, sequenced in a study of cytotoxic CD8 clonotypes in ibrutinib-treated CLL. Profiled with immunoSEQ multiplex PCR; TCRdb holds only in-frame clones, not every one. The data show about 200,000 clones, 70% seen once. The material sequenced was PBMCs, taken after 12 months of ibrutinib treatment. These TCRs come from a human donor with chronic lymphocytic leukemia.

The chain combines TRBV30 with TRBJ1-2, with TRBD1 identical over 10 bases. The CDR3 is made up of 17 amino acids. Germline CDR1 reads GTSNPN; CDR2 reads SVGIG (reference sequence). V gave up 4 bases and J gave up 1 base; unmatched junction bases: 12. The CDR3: CAWIPGQGIEGNYGYTF. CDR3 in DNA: TGTGCCTGGATTCCGGGACAGGGGATAGAGGGTAACTATGGCTACACCTTC.

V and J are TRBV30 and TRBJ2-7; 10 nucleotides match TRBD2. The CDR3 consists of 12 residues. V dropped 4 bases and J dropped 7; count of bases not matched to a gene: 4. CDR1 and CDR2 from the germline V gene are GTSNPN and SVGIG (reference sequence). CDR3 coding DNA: TGTGCCTGGACTAGCGGGAGTTATGAGCAGTACTTC. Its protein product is CAWTSGSYEQYF.

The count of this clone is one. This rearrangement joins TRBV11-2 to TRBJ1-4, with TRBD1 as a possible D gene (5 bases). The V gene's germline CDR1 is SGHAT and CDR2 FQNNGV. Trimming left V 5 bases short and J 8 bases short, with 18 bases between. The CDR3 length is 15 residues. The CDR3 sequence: CASSNAPGRREKLFF. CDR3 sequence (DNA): TGTGCCAGCAGCAACGCTCCGGGACGTCGGGAAAAACTGTTTTTT.

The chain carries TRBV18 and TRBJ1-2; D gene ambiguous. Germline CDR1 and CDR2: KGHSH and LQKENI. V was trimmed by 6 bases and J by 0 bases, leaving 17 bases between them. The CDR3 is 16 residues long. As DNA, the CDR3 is TGTGCCAGCTCGCCTCTCCGGGAGACTTCTAACTATGGCTACACCTTC. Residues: CASSPLRETSNYGYTF.

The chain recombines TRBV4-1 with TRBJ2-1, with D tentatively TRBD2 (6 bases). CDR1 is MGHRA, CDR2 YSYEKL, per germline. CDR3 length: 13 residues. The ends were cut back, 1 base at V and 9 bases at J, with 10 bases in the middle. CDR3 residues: CASSQVGGVEQFF. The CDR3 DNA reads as TGCGCCAGCAGCCAAGTAGGAGGGGTTGAGCAGTTCTTC.

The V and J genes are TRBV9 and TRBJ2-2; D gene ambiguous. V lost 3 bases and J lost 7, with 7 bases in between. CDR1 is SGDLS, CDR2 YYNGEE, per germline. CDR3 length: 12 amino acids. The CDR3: CASSDSGGELFF. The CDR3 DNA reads TGTGCCAGCAGCGATAGTGGCGGGGAGCTGTTTTTT.

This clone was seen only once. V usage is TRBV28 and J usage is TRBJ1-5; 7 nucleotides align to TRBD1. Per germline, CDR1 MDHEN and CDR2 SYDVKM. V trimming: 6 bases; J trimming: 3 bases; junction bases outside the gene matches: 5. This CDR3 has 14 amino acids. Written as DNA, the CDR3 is TGTGCCAGCAGCACGACAGGGTCCAATCAGCCCCAGCATTTT. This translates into CASSTTGSNQPQHF. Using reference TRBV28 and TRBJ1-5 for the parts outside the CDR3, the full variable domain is DVKVTQSSRYLVKRTGEKVFLECVQDMDHENMFWYRQDPGLGLRLIYFSYDVKMKEKGDIPEGYSVSREKKERFSLILESASTNQTSMYLCASSTTGSNQPQHFGDGTRLSIL.

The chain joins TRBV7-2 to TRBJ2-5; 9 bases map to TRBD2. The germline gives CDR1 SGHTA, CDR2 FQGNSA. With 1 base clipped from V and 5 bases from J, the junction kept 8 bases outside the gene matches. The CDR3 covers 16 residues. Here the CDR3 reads CASSLEVAGVRETQYF. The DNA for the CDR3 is TGTGCCAGCAGCTTAGAGGTAGCGGGGGTACGCGAGACCCAGTACTTC.

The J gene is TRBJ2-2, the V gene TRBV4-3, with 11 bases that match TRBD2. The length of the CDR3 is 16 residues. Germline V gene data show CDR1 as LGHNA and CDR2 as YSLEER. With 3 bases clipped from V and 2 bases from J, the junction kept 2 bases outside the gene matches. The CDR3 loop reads CASSHGTSGNTGELFF. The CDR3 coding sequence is TGCGCCAGCAGCCACGGGACTAGCGGCAACACCGGGGAGCTGTTTTTT.

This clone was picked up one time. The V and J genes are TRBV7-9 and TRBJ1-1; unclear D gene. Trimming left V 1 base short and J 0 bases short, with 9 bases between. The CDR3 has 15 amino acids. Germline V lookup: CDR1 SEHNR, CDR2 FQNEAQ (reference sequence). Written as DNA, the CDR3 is TGTGCCAGCAGCTTAGTTTCGGGAATGAACACTGAAGCTTTCTTT. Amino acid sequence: CASSLVSGMNTEAFF.

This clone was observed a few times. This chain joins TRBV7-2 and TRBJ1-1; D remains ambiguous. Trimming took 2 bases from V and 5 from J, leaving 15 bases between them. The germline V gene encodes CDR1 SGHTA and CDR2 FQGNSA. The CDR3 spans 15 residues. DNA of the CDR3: TGTGCCAGCAGCTTACATGGCCCCGGTGGGACTGAAGCTTTCTTT. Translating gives CASSLHGPGGTEAFF.

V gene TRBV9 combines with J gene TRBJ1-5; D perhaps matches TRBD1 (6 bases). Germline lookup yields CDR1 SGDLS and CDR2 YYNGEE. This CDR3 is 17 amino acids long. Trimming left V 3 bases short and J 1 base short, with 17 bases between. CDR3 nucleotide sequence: TGTGCCAGCAGCGGTCGTCCCGGGACACCCAGCAATCAGCCCCAGCATTTT. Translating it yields CASSGRPGTPSNQPQHF.

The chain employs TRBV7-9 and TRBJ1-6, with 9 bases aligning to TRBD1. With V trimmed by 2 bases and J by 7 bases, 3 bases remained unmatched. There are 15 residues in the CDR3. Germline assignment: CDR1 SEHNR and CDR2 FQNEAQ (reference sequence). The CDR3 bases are TGTGCCAGCAGCTTATTGGGACAGGGAAATTCACCCCTCCACTTT. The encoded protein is CASSLLGQGNSPLHF.

Here the CDR3 reads CASSPVLLSDADGYTF. In DNA form, the CDR3 reads TGTGCCAGCAGCCCTGTCCTGCTCTCTGACGCCGATGGCTACACCTTC. The genes are TRBV9 and TRBJ1-2; D remains ambiguous. The germline CDR1 and CDR2 sequences are SGDLS and YYNGEE. The CDR3 extends over 16 amino acids. The V end was cut by 4 bases, the J end by 6 bases, with 22 bases between.

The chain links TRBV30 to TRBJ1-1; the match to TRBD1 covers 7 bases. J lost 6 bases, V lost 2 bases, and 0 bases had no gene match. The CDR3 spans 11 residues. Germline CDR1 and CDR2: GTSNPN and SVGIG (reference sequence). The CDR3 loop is CAWSTGAEAFF. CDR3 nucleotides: TGTGCCTGGAGTACAGGGGCTGAAGCTTTCTTT.

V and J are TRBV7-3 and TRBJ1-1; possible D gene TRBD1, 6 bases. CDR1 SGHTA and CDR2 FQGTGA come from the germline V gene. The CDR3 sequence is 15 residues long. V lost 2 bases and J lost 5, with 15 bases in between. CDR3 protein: CASSLQPGARTEAFF. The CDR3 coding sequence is TGTGCCAGCAGCTTACAGCCGGGGGCGAGGACTGAAGCTTTCTTT.

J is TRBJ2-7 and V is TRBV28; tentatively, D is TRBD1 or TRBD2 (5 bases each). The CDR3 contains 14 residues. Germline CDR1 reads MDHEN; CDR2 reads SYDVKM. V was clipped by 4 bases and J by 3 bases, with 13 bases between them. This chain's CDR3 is CASSSYGGRYEQYF. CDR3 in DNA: TGTGCCAGCAGTTCGTATGGGGGACGCTACGAGCAGTACTTC.

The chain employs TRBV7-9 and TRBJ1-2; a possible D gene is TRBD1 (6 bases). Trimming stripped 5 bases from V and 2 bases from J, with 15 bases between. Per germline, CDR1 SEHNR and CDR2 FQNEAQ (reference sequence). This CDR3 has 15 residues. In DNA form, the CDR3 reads TGTGCCAGCAGCCACGGGACAAGAGTCAACTATGGCTACACCTTC. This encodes CASSHGTRVNYGYTF.